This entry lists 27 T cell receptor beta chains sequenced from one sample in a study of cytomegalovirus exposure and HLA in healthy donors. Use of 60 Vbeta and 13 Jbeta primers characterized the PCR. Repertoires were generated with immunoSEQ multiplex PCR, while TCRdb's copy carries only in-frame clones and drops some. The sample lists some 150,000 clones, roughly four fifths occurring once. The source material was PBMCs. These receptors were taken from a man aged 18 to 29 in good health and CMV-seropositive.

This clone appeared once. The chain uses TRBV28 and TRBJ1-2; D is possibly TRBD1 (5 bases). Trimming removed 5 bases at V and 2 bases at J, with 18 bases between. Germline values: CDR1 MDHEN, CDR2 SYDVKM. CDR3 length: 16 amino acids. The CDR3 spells CASSPPLGGENYGYTF. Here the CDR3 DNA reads TGTGCCAGCAGTCCTCCCCTCGGGGGGGAAAACTATGGCTACACCTTC.

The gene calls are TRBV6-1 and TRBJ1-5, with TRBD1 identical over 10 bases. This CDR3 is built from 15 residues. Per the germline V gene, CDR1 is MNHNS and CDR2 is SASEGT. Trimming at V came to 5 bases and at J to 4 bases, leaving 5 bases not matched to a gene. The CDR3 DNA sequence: TGTGCCAGCAGTTGGGGACAGGGGAGGAATCAGCCCCAGCATTTT. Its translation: CASSWGQGRNQPQHF.

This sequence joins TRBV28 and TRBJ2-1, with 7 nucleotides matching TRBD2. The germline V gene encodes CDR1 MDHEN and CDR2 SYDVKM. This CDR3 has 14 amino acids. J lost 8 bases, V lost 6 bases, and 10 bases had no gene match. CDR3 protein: CASSLLAIRHEQFF. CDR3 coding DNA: TGTGCCAGCAGCCTACTAGCGATCAGGCATGAGCAGTTCTTC. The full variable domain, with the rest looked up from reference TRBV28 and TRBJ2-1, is DVKVTQSSRYLVKRTGEKVFLECVQDMDHENMFWYRQDPGLGLRLIYFSYDVKMKEKGDIPEGYSVSREKKERFSLILESASTNQTSMYLCASSLLAIRHEQFFGPGTRLTVL.

CDR3 nucleotides: TGTGCCAGCAGCCGGCCGGGAGTGAGCTCCTACGAGCAGTACTTC. It yields the protein CASSRPGVSSYEQYF. The V call is TRBV11-2, the J call TRBJ2-7, with D perhaps matching TRBD2 (6 bases). This CDR3 has 15 residues. The germline CDR1 and CDR2 sequences are SGHAT and FQNNGV. Trimming took 5 bases from V and 0 from J, leaving 14 bases between them.

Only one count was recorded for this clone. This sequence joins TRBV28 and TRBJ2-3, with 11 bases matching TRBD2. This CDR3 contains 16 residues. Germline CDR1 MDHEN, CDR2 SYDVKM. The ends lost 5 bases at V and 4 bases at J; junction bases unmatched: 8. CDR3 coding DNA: TGTGCCAGCAGTGCAAGACTAGCGGGACGCGCAGATACGCAGTATTTT. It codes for CASSARLAGRADTQYF.

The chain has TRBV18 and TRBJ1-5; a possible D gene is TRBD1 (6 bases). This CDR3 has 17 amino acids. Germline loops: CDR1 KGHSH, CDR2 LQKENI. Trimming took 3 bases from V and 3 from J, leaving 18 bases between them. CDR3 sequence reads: CASSPPEQGFANQPQHF. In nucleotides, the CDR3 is TGTGCCAGCTCACCGCCTGAACAGGGTTTTGCCAATCAGCCCCAGCATTTT.

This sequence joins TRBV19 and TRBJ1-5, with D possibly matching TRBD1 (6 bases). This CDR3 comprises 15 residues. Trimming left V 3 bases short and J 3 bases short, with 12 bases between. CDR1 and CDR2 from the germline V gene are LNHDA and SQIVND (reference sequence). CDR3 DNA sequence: TGTGCCAGTAGTATTACAGGGCCCCCCAATCAGCCCCAGCATTTT. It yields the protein CASSITGPPNQPQHF.

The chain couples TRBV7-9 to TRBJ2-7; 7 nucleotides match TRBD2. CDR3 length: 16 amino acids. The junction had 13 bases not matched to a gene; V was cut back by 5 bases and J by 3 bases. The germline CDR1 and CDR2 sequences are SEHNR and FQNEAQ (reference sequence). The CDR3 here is CASSHPPSGTHYEQYF. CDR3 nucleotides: TGTGCCAGCAGCCACCCACCTAGCGGTACCCACTACGAGCAGTACTTC.

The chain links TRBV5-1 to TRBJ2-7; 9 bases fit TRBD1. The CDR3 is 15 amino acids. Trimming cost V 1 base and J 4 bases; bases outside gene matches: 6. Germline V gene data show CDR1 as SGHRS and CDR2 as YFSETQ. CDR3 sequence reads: CASSLMTGQGYEQYF. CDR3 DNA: TGCGCCAGCAGCTTGATGACTGGACAGGGGTACGAGCAGTACTTC.

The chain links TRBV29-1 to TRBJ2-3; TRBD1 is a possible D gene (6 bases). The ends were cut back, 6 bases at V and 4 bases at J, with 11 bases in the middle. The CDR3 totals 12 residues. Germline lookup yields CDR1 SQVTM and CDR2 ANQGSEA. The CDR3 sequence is CSVKPGADTQYF. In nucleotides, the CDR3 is TGCAGCGTAAAACCAGGGGCAGATACGCAGTATTTT.

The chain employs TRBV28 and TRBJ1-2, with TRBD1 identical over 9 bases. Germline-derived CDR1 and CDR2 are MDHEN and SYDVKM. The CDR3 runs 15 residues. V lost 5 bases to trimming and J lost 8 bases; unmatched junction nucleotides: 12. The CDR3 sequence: CASSPGQGDSGGYTF. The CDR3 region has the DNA TGTGCCAGCAGTCCGGGACAGGGAGATTCGGGGGGCTACACCTTC.

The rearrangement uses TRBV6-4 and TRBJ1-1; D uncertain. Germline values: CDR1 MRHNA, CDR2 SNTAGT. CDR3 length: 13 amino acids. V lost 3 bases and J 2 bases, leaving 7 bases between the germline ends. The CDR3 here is CASSDEYNTEAFF. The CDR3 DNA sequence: TGTGCCAGCAGTGATGAGTACAACACTGAAGCTTTCTTT.

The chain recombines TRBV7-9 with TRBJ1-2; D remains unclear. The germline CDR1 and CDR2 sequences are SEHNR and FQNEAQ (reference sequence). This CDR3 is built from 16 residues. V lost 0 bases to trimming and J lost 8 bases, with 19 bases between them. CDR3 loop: CASSLAGTPGPGGYTF. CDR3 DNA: TGTGCCAGCAGCTTAGCAGGCACACCGGGTCCGGGGGGCTACACCTTC.

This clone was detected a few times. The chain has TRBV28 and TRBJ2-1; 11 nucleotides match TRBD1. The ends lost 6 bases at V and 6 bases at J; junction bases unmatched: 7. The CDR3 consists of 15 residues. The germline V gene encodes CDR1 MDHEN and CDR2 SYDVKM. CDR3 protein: CASRLGTGGVNEQFF. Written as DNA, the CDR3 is TGTGCCAGCAGGCTAGGGACAGGGGGAGTCAATGAGCAGTTCTTC.

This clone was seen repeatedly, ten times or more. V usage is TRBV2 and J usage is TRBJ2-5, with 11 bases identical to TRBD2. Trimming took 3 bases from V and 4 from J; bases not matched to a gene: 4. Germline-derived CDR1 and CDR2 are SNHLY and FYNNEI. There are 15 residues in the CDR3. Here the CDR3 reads CASSDRLAGRETQYF. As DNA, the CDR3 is TGTGCCAGCAGTGACCGACTAGCGGGACGAGAGACCCAGTACTTC.

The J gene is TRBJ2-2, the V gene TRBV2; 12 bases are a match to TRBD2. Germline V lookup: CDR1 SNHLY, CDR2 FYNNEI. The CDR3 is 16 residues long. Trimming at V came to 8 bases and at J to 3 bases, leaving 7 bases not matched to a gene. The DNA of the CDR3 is TGTGCCAGCGCCGGACTAGCGGGATCGTACACCGGGGAGCTGTTTTTT. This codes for CASAGLAGSYTGELFF.

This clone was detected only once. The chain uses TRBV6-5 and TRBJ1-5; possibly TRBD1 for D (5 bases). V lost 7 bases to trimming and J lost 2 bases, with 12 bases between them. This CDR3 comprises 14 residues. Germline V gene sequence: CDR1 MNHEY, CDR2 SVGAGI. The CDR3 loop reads CASTTREGNQPQHF. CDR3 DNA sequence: TGTGCCAGCACCACCAGGGAGGGCAATCAGCCCCAGCATTTT.

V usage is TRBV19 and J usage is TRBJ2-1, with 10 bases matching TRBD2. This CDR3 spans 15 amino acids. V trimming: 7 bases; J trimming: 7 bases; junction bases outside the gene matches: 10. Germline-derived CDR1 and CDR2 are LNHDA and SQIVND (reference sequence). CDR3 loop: CASKNILAGINEQFF. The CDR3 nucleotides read TGTGCCAGTAAAAATATACTAGCGGGGATAAATGAGCAGTTCTTC.

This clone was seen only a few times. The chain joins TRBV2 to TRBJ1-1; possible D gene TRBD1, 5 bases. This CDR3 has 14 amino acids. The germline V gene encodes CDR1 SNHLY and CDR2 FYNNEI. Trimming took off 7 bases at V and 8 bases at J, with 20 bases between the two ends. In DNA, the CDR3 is TGTGCCAGCATTATTGACAGCCGATCGGCAGAAGCTTTCTTT. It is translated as CASIIDSRSAEAFF.

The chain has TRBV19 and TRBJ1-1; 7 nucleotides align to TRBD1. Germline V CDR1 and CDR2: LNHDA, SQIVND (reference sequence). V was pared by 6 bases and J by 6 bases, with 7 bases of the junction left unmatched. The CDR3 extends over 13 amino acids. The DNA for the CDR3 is TGTGCCAGTAGCCGAGGAGGGGGCCCTGAAGCTTTCTTT. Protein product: CASSRGGGPEAFF.

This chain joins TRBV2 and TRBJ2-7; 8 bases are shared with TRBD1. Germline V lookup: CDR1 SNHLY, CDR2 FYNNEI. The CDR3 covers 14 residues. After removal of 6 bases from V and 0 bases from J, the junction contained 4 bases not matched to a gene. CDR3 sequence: CASRRTGLSYEQYF. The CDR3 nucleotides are TGTGCCAGCAGGCGGACAGGGCTCTCCTACGAGCAGTACTTC.

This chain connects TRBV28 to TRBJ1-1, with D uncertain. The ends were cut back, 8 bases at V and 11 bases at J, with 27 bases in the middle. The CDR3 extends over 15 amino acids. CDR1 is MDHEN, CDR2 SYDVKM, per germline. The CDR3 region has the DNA TGTGCCAGCCTTCAGAGTCGAGGGCGAGAGGGCCGGGCTTTCTTT. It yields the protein CASLQSRGREGRAFF. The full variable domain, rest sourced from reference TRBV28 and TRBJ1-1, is DVKVTQSSRYLVKRTGEKVFLECVQDMDHENMFWYRQDPGLGLRLIYFSYDVKMKEKGDIPEGYSVSREKKERFSLILESASTNQTSMYLCASLQSRGREGRAFFGQGTRLTVV.

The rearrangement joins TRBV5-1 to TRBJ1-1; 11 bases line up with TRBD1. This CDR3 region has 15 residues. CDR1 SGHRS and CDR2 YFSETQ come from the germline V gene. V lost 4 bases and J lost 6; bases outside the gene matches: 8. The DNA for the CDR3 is TGCGCCAGCAGCCGCGGGACAGGGGGTGTCCCTGAAGCTTTCTTT. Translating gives CASSRGTGGVPEAFF.

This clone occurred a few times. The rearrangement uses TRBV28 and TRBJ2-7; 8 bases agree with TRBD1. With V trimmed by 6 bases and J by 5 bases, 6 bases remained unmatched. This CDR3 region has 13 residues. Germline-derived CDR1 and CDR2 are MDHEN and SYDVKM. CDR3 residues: CASRMTGAHEQYF. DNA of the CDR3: TGTGCCAGCAGGATGACAGGGGCCCACGAGCAGTACTTC.

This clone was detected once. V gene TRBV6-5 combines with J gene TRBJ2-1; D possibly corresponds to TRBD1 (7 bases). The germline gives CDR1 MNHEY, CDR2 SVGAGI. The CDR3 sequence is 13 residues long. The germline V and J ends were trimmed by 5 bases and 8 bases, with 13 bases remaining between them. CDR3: CASSQGGPDEQFF. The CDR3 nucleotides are TGTGCCAGCAGTCAGGGGGGCCCGGATGAGCAGTTCTTC.

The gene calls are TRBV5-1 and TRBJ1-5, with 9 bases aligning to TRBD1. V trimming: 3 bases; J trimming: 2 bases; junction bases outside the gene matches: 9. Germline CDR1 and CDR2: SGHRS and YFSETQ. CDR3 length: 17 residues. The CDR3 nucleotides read TGCGCCAGCAGCTCTCTCCCGGGACAGGGTGGCAATCAGCCCCAGCATTTT. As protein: CASSSLPGQGGNQPQHF.

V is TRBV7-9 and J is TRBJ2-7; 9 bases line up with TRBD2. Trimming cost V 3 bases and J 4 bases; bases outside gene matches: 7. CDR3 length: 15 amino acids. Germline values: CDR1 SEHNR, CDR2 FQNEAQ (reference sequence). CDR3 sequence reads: CASSLGRTSAYEQYF. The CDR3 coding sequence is TGTGCCAGCAGCTTGGGCAGGACTAGCGCGTACGAGCAGTACTTC.